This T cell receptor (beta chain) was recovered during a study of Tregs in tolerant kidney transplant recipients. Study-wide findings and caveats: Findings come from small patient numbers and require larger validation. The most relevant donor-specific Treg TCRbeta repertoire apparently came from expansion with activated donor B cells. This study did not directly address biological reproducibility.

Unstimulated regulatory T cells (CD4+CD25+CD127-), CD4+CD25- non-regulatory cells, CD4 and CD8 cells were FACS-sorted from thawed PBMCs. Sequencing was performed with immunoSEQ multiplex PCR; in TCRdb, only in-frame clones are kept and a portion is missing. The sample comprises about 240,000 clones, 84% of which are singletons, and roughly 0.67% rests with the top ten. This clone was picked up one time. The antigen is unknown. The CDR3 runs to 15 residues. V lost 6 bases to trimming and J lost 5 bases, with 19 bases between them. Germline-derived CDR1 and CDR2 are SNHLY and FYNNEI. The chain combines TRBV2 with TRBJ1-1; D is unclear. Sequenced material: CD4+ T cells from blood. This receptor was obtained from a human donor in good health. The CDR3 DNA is TGTGCCAGCAGAGATGTTGGAGGGAGAAAGACTGAAGCTTTCTTT. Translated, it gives CASRDVGGRKTEAFF.